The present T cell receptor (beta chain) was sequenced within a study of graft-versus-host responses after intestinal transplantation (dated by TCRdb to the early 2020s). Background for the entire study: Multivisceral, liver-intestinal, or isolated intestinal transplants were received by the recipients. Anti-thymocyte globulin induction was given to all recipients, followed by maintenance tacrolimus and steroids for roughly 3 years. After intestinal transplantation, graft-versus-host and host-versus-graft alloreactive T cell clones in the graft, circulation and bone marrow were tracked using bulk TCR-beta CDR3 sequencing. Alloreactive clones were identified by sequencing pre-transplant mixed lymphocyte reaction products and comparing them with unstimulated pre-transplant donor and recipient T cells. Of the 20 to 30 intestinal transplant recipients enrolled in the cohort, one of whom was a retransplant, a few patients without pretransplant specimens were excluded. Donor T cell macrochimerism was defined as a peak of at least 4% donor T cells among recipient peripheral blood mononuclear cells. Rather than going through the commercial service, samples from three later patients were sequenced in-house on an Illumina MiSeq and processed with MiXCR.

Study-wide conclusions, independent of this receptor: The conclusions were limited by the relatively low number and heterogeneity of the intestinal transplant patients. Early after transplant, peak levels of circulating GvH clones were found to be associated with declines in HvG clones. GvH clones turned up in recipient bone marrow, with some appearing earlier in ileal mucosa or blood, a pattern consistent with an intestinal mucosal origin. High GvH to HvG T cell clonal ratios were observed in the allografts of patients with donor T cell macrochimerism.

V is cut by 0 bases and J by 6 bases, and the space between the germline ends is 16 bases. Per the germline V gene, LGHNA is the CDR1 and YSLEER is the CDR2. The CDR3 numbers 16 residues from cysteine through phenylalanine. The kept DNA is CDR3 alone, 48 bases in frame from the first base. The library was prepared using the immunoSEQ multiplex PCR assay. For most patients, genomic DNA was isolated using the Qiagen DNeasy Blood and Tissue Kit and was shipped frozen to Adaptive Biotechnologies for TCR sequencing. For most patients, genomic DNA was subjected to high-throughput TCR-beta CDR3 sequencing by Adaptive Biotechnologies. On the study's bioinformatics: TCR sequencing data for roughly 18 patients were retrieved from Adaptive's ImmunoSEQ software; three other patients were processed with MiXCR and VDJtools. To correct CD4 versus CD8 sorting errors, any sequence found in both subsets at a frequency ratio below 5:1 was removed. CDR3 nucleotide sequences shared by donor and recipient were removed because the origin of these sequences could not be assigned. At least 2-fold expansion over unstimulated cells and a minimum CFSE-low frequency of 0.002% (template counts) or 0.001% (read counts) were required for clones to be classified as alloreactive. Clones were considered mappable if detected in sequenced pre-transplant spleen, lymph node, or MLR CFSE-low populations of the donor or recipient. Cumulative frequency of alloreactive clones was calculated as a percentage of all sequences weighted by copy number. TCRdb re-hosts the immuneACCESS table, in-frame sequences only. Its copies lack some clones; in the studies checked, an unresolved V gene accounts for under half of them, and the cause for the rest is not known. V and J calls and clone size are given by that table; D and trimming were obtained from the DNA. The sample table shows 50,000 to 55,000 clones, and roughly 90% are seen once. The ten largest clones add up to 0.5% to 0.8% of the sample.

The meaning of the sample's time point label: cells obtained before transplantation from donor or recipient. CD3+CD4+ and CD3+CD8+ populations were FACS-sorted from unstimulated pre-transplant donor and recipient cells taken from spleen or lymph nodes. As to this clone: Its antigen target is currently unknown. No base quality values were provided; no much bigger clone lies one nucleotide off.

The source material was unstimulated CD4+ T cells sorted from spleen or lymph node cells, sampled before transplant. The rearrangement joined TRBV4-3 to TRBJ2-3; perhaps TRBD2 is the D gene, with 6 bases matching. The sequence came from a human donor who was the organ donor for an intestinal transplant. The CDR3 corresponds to CASSQDTSTLTDTQYF. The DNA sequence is TGCGCCAGCAGCCAAGATACTAGCACCCTTACGGATACGCAGTATTTT.